The sample holds many counts of the clone carrying this T cell receptor beta chain. The antigen is undetermined. Template switching created a universal primer site, and the cDNA included unique molecular identifiers. MiXCR was run by TCRdb on the 5' RACE reads, yielding one entry per CDR3 protein. The repertoire includes hundreds of thousands of distinct CDR3 sequences, about 7% of them detected once, and 1.6% sits in the top ten. The data derive from a study of identical twins. Whole-study findings and limits: In beta out-of-frame sequences, the excess sharing between twins was weaker.

The CDR3 covers 15 residues. In germline, CDR1 is KGHDR, CDR2 SFDVKD. V lost 3 bases to trimming and J lost 2 bases, with 10 bases between them. The same data also contributed to another study, on yellow fever vaccine responses in identical twins.

The sequencing input was PBMCs. The V gene is TRBV24-1, the J gene TRBJ2-1; D is ambiguous. The receptor was isolated from a woman aged 18-29 years in good health. CDR3 bases: TGTGCCACCAGTGATCCCTCCATCCCCTACAATGAGCAGTTCTTC. This translates into CATSDPSIPYNEQFF.